This T cell receptor (beta chain) was captured in a study of cytomegalovirus exposure and HLA in healthy donors. The PCR ran on 60 Vbeta and 13 Jbeta primers. Using immunoSEQ multiplex PCR, the repertoire was profiled, and TCRdb retains in-frame clones only, with some absent. The table includes roughly 150,000 clones, around two thirds detected once. Comments on this clone: The antigen remains unidentified.

Study findings and constraints: With later analysis, a missense DCLRE1C variant became linked to TCR beta V- and J-gene trimming.

The germline V gene has CDR1 MRHNA and CDR2 SNTAGT. The germline V and J ends were trimmed by 0 bases and 4 bases, with 8 bases remaining between them. This CDR3 spans 14 amino acids. This TCR came from a man aged 25-40 years in good health and CMV-seropositive. The material sequenced was PBMCs. The chain has TRBV6-4 and TRBJ2-3, with a tentative D call TRBD2 (6 bases). As DNA, the CDR3 is TGTGCCAGCAGTGACTCACTAGCAGCAGATACGCAGTATTTT. Translated, it gives CASSDSLAADTQYF.